This TCR beta chain was sequenced in a study of beta chain features in type 1 diabetes. Study summary: Sorted cells examined across all samples numbered 107,917,701.

In this sample, this clone turned up a few times. The investigators reverse transcribed all of the isolated RNA, so they sequenced expressed TCRB transcripts. Profiled with immunoSEQ multiplex PCR; TCRdb holds only in-frame clones, not every one. The sample has over 120,000 clones, around 8.7% seen once; the top ten hold approximately 0.68%. Sequenced input: central memory CD4+ T cells from blood. The sequence came from a man between 18 and 29 years old in good health.

CDR3 in amino acids: CASSPTGTSNEKLFF. CDR3 DNA: TGCGCCAGCAGCCCGACAGGGACGTCTAATGAAAAACTGTTTTTT. This chain links TRBV5-1 with TRBJ1-4; 7 bases are a match to TRBD1. The germline CDR1 and CDR2 sequences are SGHRS and YFSETQ. Losses at the gene ends were 4 bases for V and 3 bases for J; bases not matched to a gene: 6. The CDR3 is 15 amino acids. Full variable domain (missing parts from reference TRBV5-1 and TRBJ1-4): KAGVTQTPRYLIKTRGQQVTLSCSPISGHRSVSWYQQTPGQGLQFLFEYFSETQRNKGNFPGRFSGRQFSNSRSEMNVSTLELGDSALYLCASSPTGTSNEKLFFGSGTQLSVL.